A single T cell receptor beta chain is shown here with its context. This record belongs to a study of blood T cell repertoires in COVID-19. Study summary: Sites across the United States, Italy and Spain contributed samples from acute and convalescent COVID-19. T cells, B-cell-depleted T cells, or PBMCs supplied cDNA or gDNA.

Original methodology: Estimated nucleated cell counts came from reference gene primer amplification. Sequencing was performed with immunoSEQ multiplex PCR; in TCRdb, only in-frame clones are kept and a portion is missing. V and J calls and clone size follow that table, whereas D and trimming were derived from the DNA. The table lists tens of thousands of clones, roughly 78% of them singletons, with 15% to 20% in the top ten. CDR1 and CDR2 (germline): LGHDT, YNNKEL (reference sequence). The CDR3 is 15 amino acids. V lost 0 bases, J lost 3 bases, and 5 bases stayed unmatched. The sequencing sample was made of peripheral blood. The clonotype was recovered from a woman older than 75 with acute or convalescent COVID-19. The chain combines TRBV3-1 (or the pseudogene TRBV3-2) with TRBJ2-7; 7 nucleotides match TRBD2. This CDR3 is CASSQETSEVYEQYF. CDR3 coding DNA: TGTGCCAGCAGCCAAGAAACTAGCGAAGTCTACGAGCAGTACTTC.